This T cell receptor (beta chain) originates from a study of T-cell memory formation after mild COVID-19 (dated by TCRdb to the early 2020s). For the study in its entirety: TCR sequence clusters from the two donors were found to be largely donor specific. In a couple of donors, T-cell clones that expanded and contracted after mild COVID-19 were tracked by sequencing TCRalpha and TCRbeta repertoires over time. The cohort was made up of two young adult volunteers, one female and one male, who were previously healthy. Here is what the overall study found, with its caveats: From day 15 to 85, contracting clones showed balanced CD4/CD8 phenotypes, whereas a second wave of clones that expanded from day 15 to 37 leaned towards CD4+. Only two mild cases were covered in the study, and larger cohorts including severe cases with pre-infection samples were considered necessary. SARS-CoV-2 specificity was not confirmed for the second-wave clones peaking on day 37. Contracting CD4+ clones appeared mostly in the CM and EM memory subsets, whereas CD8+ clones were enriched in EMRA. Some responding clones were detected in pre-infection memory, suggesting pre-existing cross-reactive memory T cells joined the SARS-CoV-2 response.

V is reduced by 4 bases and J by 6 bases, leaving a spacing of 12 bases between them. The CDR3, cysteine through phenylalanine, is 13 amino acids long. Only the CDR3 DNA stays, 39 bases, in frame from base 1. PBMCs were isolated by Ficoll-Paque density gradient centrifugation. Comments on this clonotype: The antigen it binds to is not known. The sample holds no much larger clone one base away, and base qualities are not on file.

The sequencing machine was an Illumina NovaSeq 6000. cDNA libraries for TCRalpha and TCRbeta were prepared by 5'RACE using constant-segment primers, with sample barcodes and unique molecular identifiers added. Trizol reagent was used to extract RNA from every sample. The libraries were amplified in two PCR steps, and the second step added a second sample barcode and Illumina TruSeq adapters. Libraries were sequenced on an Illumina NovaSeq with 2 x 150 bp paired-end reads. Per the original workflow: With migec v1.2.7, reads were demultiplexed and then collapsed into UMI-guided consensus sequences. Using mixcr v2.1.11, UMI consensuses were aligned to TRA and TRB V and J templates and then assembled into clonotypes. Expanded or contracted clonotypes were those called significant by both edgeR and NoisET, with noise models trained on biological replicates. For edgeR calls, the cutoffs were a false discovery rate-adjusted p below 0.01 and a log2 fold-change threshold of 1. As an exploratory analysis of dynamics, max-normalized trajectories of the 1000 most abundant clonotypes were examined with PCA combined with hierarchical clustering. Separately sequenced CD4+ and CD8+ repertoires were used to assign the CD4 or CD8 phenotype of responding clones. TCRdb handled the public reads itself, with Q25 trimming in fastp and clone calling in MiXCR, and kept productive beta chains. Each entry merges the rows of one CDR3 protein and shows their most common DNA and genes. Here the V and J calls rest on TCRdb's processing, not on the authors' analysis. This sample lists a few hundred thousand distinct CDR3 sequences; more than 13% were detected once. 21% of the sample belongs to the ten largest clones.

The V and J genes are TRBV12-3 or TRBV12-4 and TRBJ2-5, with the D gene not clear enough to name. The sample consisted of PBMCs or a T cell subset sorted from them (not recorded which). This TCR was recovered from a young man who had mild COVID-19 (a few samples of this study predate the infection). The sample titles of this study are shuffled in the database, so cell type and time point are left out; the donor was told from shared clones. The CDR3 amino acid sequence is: CASSYGLWKTQYF. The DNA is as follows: TGTGCCAGCAGTTACGGTCTTTGGAAGACCCAGTACTTC.